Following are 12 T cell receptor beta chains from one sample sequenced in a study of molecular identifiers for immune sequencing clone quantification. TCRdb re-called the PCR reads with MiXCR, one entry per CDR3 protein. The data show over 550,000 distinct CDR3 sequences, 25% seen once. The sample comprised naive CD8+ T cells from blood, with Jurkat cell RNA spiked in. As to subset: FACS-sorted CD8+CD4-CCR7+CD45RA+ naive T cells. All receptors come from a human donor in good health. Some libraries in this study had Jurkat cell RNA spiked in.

The CDR3 sequence is CASRPKGRMIYGYTF. The CDR3, as DNA: TGTGCCAGCAGACCCAAGGGACGGATGATCTATGGCTACACCTTC. This chain uses TRBV6-2 or TRBV6-3 with TRBJ1-2, with D perhaps TRBD1 (5 bases). CDR3 size: 15 residues. Germline values: CDR1 MNHEY, CDR2 SVGEGT. V lost 6 bases and J lost 4, with 18 bases in between.

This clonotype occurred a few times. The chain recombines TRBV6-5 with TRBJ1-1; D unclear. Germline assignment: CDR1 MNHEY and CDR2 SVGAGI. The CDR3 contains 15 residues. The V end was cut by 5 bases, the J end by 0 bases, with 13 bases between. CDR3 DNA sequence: TGTGCCAGCAGTCCGTTCGACACGATGAACACTGAAGCTTTCTTT. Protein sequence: CASSPFDTMNTEAFF.

In DNA, the CDR3 is TGTGCCAGCAGTTTATCCAGTTGGGGGAATAGCAATCAGCCCCAGCATTTT. As protein: CASSLSSWGNSNQPQHF. The chain links TRBV27 to TRBJ1-5; TRBD1 might be the D (5 bases). Trimming shortened V by 0 bases and J by 0 bases, and 12 bases separated the two germline ends. The germline V gene has CDR1 MNHEY and CDR2 SMNVEV (reference sequence). There are 17 residues in the CDR3.

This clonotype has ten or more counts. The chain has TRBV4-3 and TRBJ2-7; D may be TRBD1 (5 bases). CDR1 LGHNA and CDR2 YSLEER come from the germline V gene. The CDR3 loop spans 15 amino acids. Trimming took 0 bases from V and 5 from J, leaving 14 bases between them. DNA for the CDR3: TGCGCCAGCAGCCAAGATGACAGTGGGTATAACGAGCAGTACTTC. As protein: CASSQDDSGYNEQYF.

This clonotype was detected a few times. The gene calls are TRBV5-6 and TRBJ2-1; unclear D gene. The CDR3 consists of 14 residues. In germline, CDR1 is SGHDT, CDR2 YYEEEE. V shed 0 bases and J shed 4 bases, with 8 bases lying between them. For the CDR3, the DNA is TGTGCCAGCAGCTTGGCTTGGCAGTACAATGAGCAGTTCTTC. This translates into CASSLAWQYNEQFF.

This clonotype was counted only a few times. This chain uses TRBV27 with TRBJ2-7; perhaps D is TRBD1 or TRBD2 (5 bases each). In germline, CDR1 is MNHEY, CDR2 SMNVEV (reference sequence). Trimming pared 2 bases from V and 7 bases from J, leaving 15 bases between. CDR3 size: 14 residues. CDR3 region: CASSLGVAWGEQYF. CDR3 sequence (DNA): TGTGCCAGCAGTTTAGGGGTGGCATGGGGGGAGCAGTACTTC.

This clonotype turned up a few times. The CDR3 DNA follows: TGTGCCACCAGCAGAGAGATTTCGGCTAGCGGAGACCAAGAGACCCAGTACTTC. It specifies CATSREISASGDQETQYF. This sequence joins TRBV15 and TRBJ2-5, with TRBD2 identical over 7 bases. The CDR3 extends over 18 amino acids. The V and J ends lost 0 bases and 0 bases, in that order; junction bases with no gene match: 10. Germline V gene data show CDR1 as LNHNV and CDR2 as YYDKDF (reference sequence).

CDR3: CSATRDSSSYEQYF. CDR3 nucleotides: TGCAGTGCTACCCGGGACAGTAGCTCCTACGAGCAGTACTTC. The chain carries TRBV20-1 and TRBJ2-7, with 7 bases fitting TRBD1. V shed 4 bases, J shed 0 bases, and the junction held 6 bases outside the gene matches. The CDR3 loop spans 14 amino acids. CDR1 and CDR2 (germline): DFQATT, SNEGSKA (reference sequence).

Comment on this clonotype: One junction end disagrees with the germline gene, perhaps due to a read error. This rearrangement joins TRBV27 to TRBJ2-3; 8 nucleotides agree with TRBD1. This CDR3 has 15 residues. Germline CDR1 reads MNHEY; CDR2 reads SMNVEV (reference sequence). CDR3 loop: CVSSLSNRGEDTQYF. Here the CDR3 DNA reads TGTGTCAGCAGTTTATCGAACAGGGGGGAGGATACGCAGTATTTT.

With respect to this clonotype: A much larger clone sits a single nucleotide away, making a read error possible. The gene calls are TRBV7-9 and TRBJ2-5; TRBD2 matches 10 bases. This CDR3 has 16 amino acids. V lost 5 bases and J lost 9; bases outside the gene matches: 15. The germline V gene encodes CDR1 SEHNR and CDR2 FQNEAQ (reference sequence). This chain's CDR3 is CASSPSASGRKEPQYF. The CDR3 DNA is TGTGCCAGCAGCCCGAGTGCTAGCGGGAGAAAGGAGCCCCAGTACTTC.

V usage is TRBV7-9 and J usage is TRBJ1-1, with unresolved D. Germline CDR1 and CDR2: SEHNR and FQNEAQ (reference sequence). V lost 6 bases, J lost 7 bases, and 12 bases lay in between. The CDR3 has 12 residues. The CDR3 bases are TGTGCCAGCAGTAGGCCATCCGATGAAGCTTTCTTT. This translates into CASSRPSDEAFF.

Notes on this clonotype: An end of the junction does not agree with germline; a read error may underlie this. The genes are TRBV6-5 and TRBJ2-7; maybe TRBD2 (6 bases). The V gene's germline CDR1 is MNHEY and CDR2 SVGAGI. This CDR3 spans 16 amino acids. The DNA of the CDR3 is TGTGCCAGTAGTTACTCGTCTCAACCGGGAGCCTACGAGCAGCACTTC. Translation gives CASSYSSQPGAYEQHF.